A selection of T cell receptor beta chains follows, all from one sample in a study of CD8 T cell repertoires and HIV-1 epitope variants. Clones were sequenced by immunoSEQ multiplex PCR, and TCRdb holds only the in-frame ones, with some missing. This sample yields roughly 100,000 clones, of which roughly 77% are seen a single time; around a quarter belongs to the top ten. The sequenced sample consisted of uncultured baseline CD8+ T cells from peripheral blood mononuclear cells (PBMCs). All receptors derive from a male donor with HIV. Both conserved end residues are part of each CDR3. D genes are given only for firm matches. Part of the rows lack a size; the others show once, few, many or a class for expanded clones.

D gene | CDR3 length | J gene | clone size | V gene | CDR3 protein | CDR3 DNA
TRBD1 | 14 | TRBJ2-7 | . | TRBV2 | CASSAGQDSYEQYF | TGTGCCAGCAGTGCGGGACAGGACTCCTACGAGCAGTACTTC
. | 14 | TRBJ2-5 | . | TRBV7-6 | CASRILASQETQYF | TGTGCCAGCAGGATACTAGCCTCACAAGAGACCCAGTACTTC
TRBD2 | 14 | TRBJ2-5 | . | TRBV6-5 | CASSFQDGRETQYF | TGTGCCAGCAGCTTCCAGGACGGGAGGGAGACCCAGTACTTC
TRBD1 | 15 | TRBJ2-2 | . | TRBV7-2 | CASSPQGSYTGELFF | TGTGCCAGCAGCCCACAGGGGTCCTACACCGGGGAGCTGTTTTTT
TRBD1 | 18 | TRBJ2-7 | . | TRBV6-1 | CASSERKKPGQIPYEQYF | TGTGCCAGCAGTGAACGGAAAAAGCCGGGACAGATACCCTACGAGCAGTACTTC
. | 14 | TRBJ2-3 | . | TRBV5-6 | CASSWARSTDTQYF | TGTGCCAGCAGTTGGGCCAGGAGCACAGATACGCAGTATTTT
. | 11 | TRBJ2-1 | once | TRBV27 | CASSLFNEQFF | TGTGCCAGCAGTTTGTTCAATGAGCAGTTCTTC
TRBD2 | 15 | TRBJ2-4 | . | TRBV5-6 | CASSVLGERGNIQYF | TGTGCCAGCAGCGTGCTCGGGGAGCGGGGAAACATTCAGTACTTC
TRBD1 | 15 | TRBJ1-4 | . | TRBV6-1 | CASRGQGRTNEKLFF | TGTGCCAGCAGGGGACAGGGCCGTACTAATGAAAAACTGTTTTTT
. | 11 | TRBJ2-4 | . | TRBV5-4 | CASSLGPEKYF | TGTGCCAGCAGCTTGGGGCCGGAAAAGTACTTC
. | 14 | TRBJ2-1 | . | TRBV14 | CASSQVRQGGEQFF | TGTGCCAGCAGCCAAGTGAGGCAGGGGGGTGAGCAGTTCTTC
. | 14 | TRBJ2-4 | . | TRBV28 | CASSFENTKNIQYF | TGTGCCAGCAGTTTCGAGAACACCAAAAACATTCAGTACTTC
. | 14 | TRBJ2-7 | . | TRBV10-2 | CATCRDTDLYEQYF | TGCGCCACCTGTCGGGACACCGACCTCTACGAGCAGTACTTC
. | 15 | TRBJ1-1 | . | TRBV6-5 | CASSYSPALNTEAFF | TGTGCCAGCAGTTACTCACCAGCCCTGAACACTGAAGCTTTCTTT
TRBD2 | 16 | TRBJ2-7 | . | TRBV6-6 | CASSYGRAWEAYEQYF | TGTGCCAGCAGTTACGGGAGGGCCTGGGAGGCCTACGAGCAGTACTTC
. | 18 | TRBJ1-1 | . | TRBV15 | CATSGDKIDTGLIPEAFF | TGTGCCACCAGCGGCGACAAAATTGATACGGGACTGATCCCTGAAGCTTTCTTT
. | 14 | TRBJ2-1 | many | TRBV7-9 | CASSLQWRSNEQFF | TGTGCCAGCAGCTTACAATGGCGGTCGAATGAGCAGTTCTTC
. | 11 | TRBJ1-2 | . | TRBV29-1 | CSVVANYGYTF | TGCAGCGTTGTGGCCAACTATGGCTACACCTTC
TRBD1 | 15 | TRBJ1-1 | . | TRBV28 | CASSNRDRGFIEAFF | TGTGCCAGCAGTAACCGGGACAGGGGATTTATTGAAGCTTTCTTT
. | 12 | TRBJ1-2 | . | TRBV28 | CASSLDVRGYTF | TGTGCCAGCAGTTTAGACGTGCGGGGCTACACCTTC
TRBD1 | 14 | TRBJ2-2 | . | TRBV11-2 | CASSPLTGAGELFF | TGTGCCAGCAGCCCCCTGACAGGGGCCGGGGAGCTGTTTTTT
. | 14 | TRBJ2-7 | . | TRBV28 | CASSFNQGFREQYF | TGTGCCAGCAGTTTTAATCAGGGGTTTCGCGAGCAGTACTTC
. | 15 | TRBJ1-2 | . | TRBV29-1 | CSVEMGGGFNYGYTF | TGCAGCGTTGAAATGGGAGGGGGGTTTAACTATGGCTACACCTTC
. | 11 | TRBJ1-2 | . | TRBV19 | CATWGGNGYTF | TGTGCCACATGGGGCGGTAATGGCTACACCTTC
. | 13 | TRBJ1-5 | . | TRBV28 | CASRRGTNQPQHF | TGTGCCAGCAGGCGCGGGACCAATCAGCCCCAGCATTTT
. | 15 | TRBJ2-3 | few | TRBV7-2 | CASRTDHRSTDTQYF | TGTGCCAGCAGAACCGATCATCGTAGCACAGATACGCAGTATTTT
TRBD1 | 14 | TRBJ1-4 | . | TRBV5-1 | CASRATGGTEKLFF | TGCGCCAGCAGGGCAACAGGGGGCACAGAAAAACTGTTTTTT
. | 15 | TRBJ1-5 | . | TRBV4-3 | CASSQEGGSNQPQHF | TGCGCCAGCAGCCAAGAAGGAGGGAGCAATCAGCCCCAGCATTTT
TRBD2 | 17 | TRBJ2-3 | once | TRBV4-1 | CASSPGRIAPSTDTQYF | TGCGCCAGCAGCCCCGGGAGGATAGCCCCTAGCACAGATACGCAGTATTTT
. | 14 | TRBJ2-7 | . | TRBV18 | CASSPGQSYDEQYF | TGTGCCAGCTCACCCGGACAATCTTACGACGAGCAGTACTTC
TRBD1 | 13 | TRBJ1-1 | few | TRBV5-1 | CASSLGGQGEAFF | TGCGCCAGCAGCCTAGGCGGACAGGGTGAAGCTTTCTTT
. | 14 | TRBJ1-1 | . | TRBV5-4 | CASSLYLVNTEAFF | TGTGCCAGCAGCCTCTATCTGGTGAACACTGAAGCTTTCTTT
TRBD2 | 15 | TRBJ2-7 | . | TRBV2 | CASSILAGEASGQYF | TGTGCCAGCAGTATTCTAGCGGGAGAGGCCTCGGGGCAGTACTTC
. | 19 | TRBJ1-3 | . | TRBV7-2 | CASSLARGRAKSSGNTIYF | TGTGCCAGCAGCTTAGCGCGGGGAAGGGCTAAAAGCTCTGGAAACACCATATATTTT
. | 13 | TRBJ1-1 | . | TRBV6-1 | CASRLQANTEAFF | TGTGCCAGCAGATTACAAGCGAACACTGAAGCTTTCTTT
. | 16 | TRBJ1-2 | . | TRBV5-1 | CASSLAPTQGGYGYTF | TGCGCCAGCAGCTTGGCACCCACTCAGGGTGGCTATGGCTACACCTTC
. | 14 | TRBJ2-3 | . | TRBV7-2 | CASKRGISTDTQYF | TGTGCCAGCAAAAGGGGAATAAGCACAGATACGCAGTATTTT
. | 15 | TRBJ2-7 | few | TRBV30 | CAWRLGLGLTYEQYF | TGTGCCTGGAGGCTTGGGTTGGGGCTTACCTACGAGCAGTACTTC
. | 15 | TRBJ2-5 | once | TRBV18 | CASSPSEGLQETQYF | TGTGCCAGCTCCCCCTCGGAGGGCCTACAAGAGACCCAGTACTTC
. | 13 | TRBJ2-2 | once | TRBV2 | CASRPAGTGELFF | TGTGCCAGCAGGCCCGCAGGCACCGGGGAGCTGTTTTTT
TRBD1 | 15 | TRBJ1-6 | . | TRBV6-5 | CASRRQGLDNSPLHF | TGTGCCAGCAGGAGACAGGGCCTTGATAATTCACCCCTCCACTTT
. | 11 | TRBJ2-1 | once | TRBV5-1 | CASSASSEQFF | TGCGCCAGCAGCGCAAGCTCTGAGCAGTTCTTC
. | 15 | TRBJ2-7 | . | TRBV5-1 | CASRNPFGSSYEQYF | TGCGCCAGCCGCAACCCTTTCGGCAGTTCCTACGAGCAGTACTTC
TRBD2 | 15 | TRBJ2-1 | . | TRBV9 | CASSVVSGGSNEQFF | TGTGCCAGCAGCGTAGTGAGCGGGGGTTCCAATGAGCAGTTCTTC
TRBD1 | 14 | TRBJ1-4 | . | TRBV5-1 | CASSPGTGIEKLFF | TGCGCCAGCAGCCCGGGGACAGGGATTGAAAAACTGTTTTTT
TRBD2 | 15 | TRBJ2-1 | . | TRBV4-1 | CASSPGGLAGNEQFF | TGCGCCAGCAGCCCCGGGGGCCTAGCGGGCAATGAGCAGTTCTTC
. | 15 | TRBJ2-7 | . | TRBV5-6 | CASSLGGESSYEQYF | TGTGCCAGCAGCTTGGGCGGGGAAAGCTCCTACGAGCAGTACTTC
TRBD1 | 12 | TRBJ1-2 | . | TRBV9 | CASNQGAYGYTF | TGTGCCAGCAACCAGGGGGCTTATGGCTACACCTTC
. | 13 | TRBJ2-7 | . | TRBV5-5 | CASSLGLNYEQYF | TGTGCCAGCAGCTTGGGACTGAACTACGAGCAGTACTTC
TRBD2 | 16 | TRBJ2-5 | . | TRBV5-6 | CASSLDLAGGGETQYF | TGTGCCAGCAGCTTGGATCTAGCGGGAGGTGGAGAGACCCAGTACTTC
TRBD1 | 15 | TRBJ1-4 | . | TRBV7-9 | CASSSETGQGEKLFF | TGTGCCAGCAGCTCGGAGACAGGGCAGGGTGAAAAACTGTTTTTT
. | 15 | TRBJ2-5 | once | TRBV6-5 | CASTHSGGVGETQYF | TGTGCCAGCACCCACTCGGGCGGGGTCGGGGAGACCCAGTACTTC
. | 13 | TRBJ1-6 | . | TRBV15 | CATSRGGNSPLHF | TGTGCCACCAGCAGAGGAGGGAATTCACCCCTCCACTTT
. | 16 | TRBJ1-4 | . | TRBV7-8 | CASSRGARGTNEKLFF | TGTGCCAGCAGCAGGGGGGCTCGGGGCACTAATGAAAAACTGTTTTTT
. | 13 | TRBJ2-4 | . | TRBV19 | CASSTLAKNIQYF | TGTGCCAGTAGCACGCTGGCCAAAAACATTCAGTACTTC
. | 16 | TRBJ1-1 | . | TRBV9 | CASSVDDALGFTEAFF | TGTGCCAGCAGCGTAGACGACGCCCTGGGTTTCACTGAAGCTTTCTTT
TRBD1 | 14 | TRBJ2-1 | . | TRBV25-1 | CASTWTGRDHEQFF | TGTGCCAGCACCTGGACAGGCCGAGACCATGAGCAGTTCTTC